This TCR beta chain was recorded in a study of response to subunit inactivated influenza vaccine. Findings of the study overall: A suggestion made by the authors is that each seasonal influenza vaccination recruits few new T cells.

MiXCR was run by TCRdb on the RT-PCR reads, yielding one entry per CDR3 protein. The sample lists more than 550,000 distinct CDR3 sequences; approximately 12% were seen once. Looked up from germline, CDR1 is SGHTA and CDR2 is FQGTGA. CDR3 length equals 15 residues. With 4 bases clipped from V and 0 bases from J, the junction kept 3 bases outside the gene matches. About this clonotype: Its antigen is as yet unknown. A read error may be the cause here, since a much bigger clone is one base away.

The chain has TRBV7-3 and TRBJ2-1, with 7 bases fitting TRBD2. The receptor was derived from a man in his fifties or sixties who received an inactivated influenza vaccine. Sequenced material: PBMCs from blood, taken on the day of vaccination. The CDR3 is CASSSSGTSYNEQFF. The CDR3 coding sequence is TGTGCCAGCAGCTCCAGCGGGACCTCCTACAATGAGCAGTTCTTC.